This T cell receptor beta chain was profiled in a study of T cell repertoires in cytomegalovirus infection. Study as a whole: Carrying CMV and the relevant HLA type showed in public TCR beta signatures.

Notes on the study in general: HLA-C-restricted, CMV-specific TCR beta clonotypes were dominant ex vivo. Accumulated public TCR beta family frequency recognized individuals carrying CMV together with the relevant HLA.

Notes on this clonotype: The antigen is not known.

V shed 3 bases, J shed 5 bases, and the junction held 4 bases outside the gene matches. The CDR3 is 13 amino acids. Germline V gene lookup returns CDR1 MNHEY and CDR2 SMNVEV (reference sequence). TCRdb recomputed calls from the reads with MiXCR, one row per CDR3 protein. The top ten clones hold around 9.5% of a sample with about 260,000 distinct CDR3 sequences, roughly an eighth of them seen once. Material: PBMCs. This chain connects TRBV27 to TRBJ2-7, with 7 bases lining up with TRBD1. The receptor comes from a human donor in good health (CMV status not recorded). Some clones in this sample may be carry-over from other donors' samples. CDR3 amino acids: CASSFRGPNEQYF. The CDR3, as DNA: TGTGCCAGCAGTTTTAGGGGGCCTAACGAGCAGTACTTC.